This T cell receptor beta chain was captured in a study of T cells in Graves' hyperthyroidism and ophthalmopathy. In this sample, this clonotype turned up many times. Regions amplified from RNA transcripts were the TCR beta CDR3 regions. HTBI primers drove first-round RT-PCR of the TCR CDR3. One entry per CDR3 protein, called by TCRdb with MiXCR from the multiplex PCR reads. The sample consists of fewer than 450,000 distinct CDR3 sequences, about 18% of them appearing once. The V gene's germline CDR1 is MDHEN and CDR2 SYDVKM. The CDR3 consists of 17 residues. The J segment lost 0 bases and the V segment lost 11 bases, leaving 12 bases of the junction unmatched.

Material for sequencing was blood. The receptor was derived from a man aged 18-30 years with Graves' ophthalmopathy. The V gene is TRBV28, the J gene TRBJ1-4, with 10 bases fitting TRBD1. CDR3 sequence (DNA): TGTGCCGTCCAGGGGGGACAGGGGACCGCAACTAATGAAAAACTGTTTTTT. Protein sequence: CAVQGGQGTATNEKLFF.